This T cell receptor (beta chain) was documented in a study of cytomegalovirus exposure and HLA in healthy donors listed by TCRdb under 2017. Turning to the overall study: An earlier analysis of several hundred of the donors reported approximately 290 Gb of sequence data and some 100 million unique TCR beta sequences from some 180 million T cells. The study was designed to test whether signatures of past pathogen exposure could be identified by cataloging public T cell receptors. The study profiled the T cell repertoires of around 700 subjects by immunosequencing and related them to cytomegalovirus serostatus. The study combined high-throughput TCR immunosequencing, statistical association of individual TCRs with disease status, and machine learning to predict cytomegalovirus infection status. About 330 gigabases of sequencing data and 70 million to 100 million unique TCR sequences made up an early release that covered roughly 670 HLA-typed donors. Of the roughly 400 genotyped donors, approximately 81% were placed in the genetic ancestry cluster associated with self-reported Caucasian donors. Typing coverage differed by locus: A, B, C, DRB1 and DQB1 were typed in about 620-630 donors, DQA1 in roughly 500, DPA1 in 600 to 610, and DPB1 in about 450. In a later genetic analysis, genome-wide SNP genotypes for about 55% of the roughly 700 donors were used, and that subset was treated as a discovery cohort. To decide whether each TCR beta V gene segment behaved as functional or pseudogenic, an earlier analysis of fewer than 750 of the donors relied on high-throughput TCR beta sequencing. About five DR-DQ haplotypes were treated as single units for association and clustering because of strong linkage in the cohort. Rather than drawing on any new phenotypic data, the later analysis identified candidate immune exposures from TCR beta sequences and the way those sequences occurred across donors. Every repertoire in the discovery cohort had been generated on one and the same sequencing platform. In a later analysis, previously published TCR beta repertoires from 500 to 750 donors were re-analyzed and high-resolution HLA genotyping was added so that TCR occurrence patterns could be studied. Donor age, sex, ethnicity and CMV serostatus were collected together with the repertoire data. A separate validation cohort of approximately 120 different subjects was used in addition to the roughly 670-subject first cohort. HLA typing included class I and class II loci at four-digit resolution. Among 398 genotyped donors of the cohort, an average of about 240,000 unique TCR beta nucleotide sequences were sequenced per donor, approximately 20% of them non-productive. What the study reported, not specific to this receptor: A group of highly shared sequence variants was considered likely to be a technical artifact of the sequencing pipeline. Because counts were too low, approximately 15 rarely observed V segments, including chromosome 9 orphons, were excluded from the earlier analysis of several hundred of the donors. In the study, approximately 150 TCR beta chains were listed as associated with cytomegalovirus. HLA typing was unavailable for some donors at each locus, so association tests used only the typed subset. Correlated functional status among segregating V segments might be attributable to linkage disequilibrium, but an unknown experimental factor could not be ruled out. While some public TCRs were present in many individuals, most TCR sequences turned up only very rarely across donors. According to a later analysis, TCR association rates differed among HLA loci, with DRB1 alleles showing the most associated TCRs and HLA-C alleles showing the fewest. When HLA alleles, especially DR and DQ, strongly co-occurred, TCR associations were difficult to assign to individual alleles. A further reported finding was that TCR beta sequences accurately predicted the HLA-A and HLA-B alleles for most subjects in the first cohort. Three of the identified cytomegalovirus-associated TCR beta chains were confirmed in vitro to be specific for cytomegalovirus antigens. The presence/absence analyses assumed that sequencing depth was roughly uniform across donors, and that assumption may not be true. In this cohort, only TCR beta chains were sequenced, and detectable features were limited by the absence of alpha or paired-chain data. In an earlier analysis of some 540 of the donors, most TCR beta V segments appeared in productive rearrangements about 90% or about 30% of the time, broadly matching IMGT annotations. Some IMGT-functional V segments, including TRBV6-2 and TRBV6-3, could not be distinguished by the 87-base-pair reads and were therefore excluded. Specific HLA alleles were associated with 16,951 TCR beta sequences at a false discovery rate of 0.05 in a later analysis. In both the original and validation cohorts, the classifier was reported to diagnose cytomegalovirus status with high specificity and sensitivity. In a later genetic analysis, fewer N-insertions in productive TCRs were reported among donors in an Asian-associated ancestry cluster than the roughly 710-donor mean. The only immune exposure information available for the cohort was CMV serostatus. In a later analysis, HLA-associated TCR beta chains showed more clonal expansion and lower generation probabilities than non-associated chains that were equally common. It was suggested by the authors that the approach could potentially be generalized to other disease states and immunological phenotypes. Most CMV-associated TCR beta chains appeared to be HLA-restricted in a later analysis, and the HLA associations seemed to be driven largely by CMV exposure. A later analysis reported that several top co-occurrence clusters appeared linked to parvovirus B19, influenza, CMV and Epstein-Barr virus. An association between a missense DCLRE1C variant and V-gene and J-gene trimming of TCR beta chains was found in a later genetic analysis and replicated in an independent cohort.

In total, over 600 healthy bone marrow donors made up the cohort. All cohort members were sampled while nominally healthy, although unrecorded immune exposures were likely present. The donor was CMV seropositive and belonged to the group of around 300 seropositive cohort members. A peripheral blood sample was collected from each donor, and TCR beta sequencing was performed on peripheral blood mononuclear cells. The Qiagen DNeasy Blood Extraction Kit was used to extract genomic DNA from the blood cell samples. Counted from cysteine to phenylalanine, this CDR3 has 15 amino acids. The kept DNA is CDR3 alone, 45 bases in frame from the first base. Looking up the germline V gene yields CDR1 MGHRA and CDR2 YSYEKL. Library creation used the immunoSEQ multiplex PCR assay. For the multiplex PCR, a mixture combining 60 forward primers for TCR Vbeta segments and 13 reverse primers for TCR Jbeta segments was used. A multiplex PCR assay on genomic DNA amplified the CDR3 region of rearranged TCR beta genes. The amplified TCR beta libraries were sequenced on the Illumina HiSeq System as 87-base-pair reads. Concerning the study's data processing: A later analysis tallied roughly 80 million unique TCR beta chains across the 610 or so repertoires, and around 12 million of those chains were shared by two or more donors. Raw reads were error-corrected and collapsed into unique sequences by a nearest-neighbor algorithm in which closely related sequences were merged to remove PCR and sequencing errors. V, D and J gene segments were assigned by aligning CDR3 sequences to IMGT reference sequences. For a sequence to be retained, a match of at least six nucleotides was required to both a V gene segment and a J gene segment. Rearrangements were called productive when the CDR3 lacked stop codons and stayed in frame with V and J; all others were non-productive. Following IMGT convention, CDR3 was defined as the stretch from the second conserved V-encoded cysteine to the conserved J-encoded phenylalanine. The earlier analysis of some 580 of the donors excluded any sequence lacking an unambiguous match to a single V gene segment. An earlier analysis of some 500 of the donors classified V segments as functional when productive rearrangements were above 56.7% and as segregating when the standard deviation between donors was above 5%. To diagnose cytomegalovirus status from the catalog of TCR beta chain sequences, a statistical classification framework was built. A later analysis assigned V and J genes by comparing TCR nucleotide sequences with IMGT/GENE-DB human TR gene sequences. In a later analysis, CDR3 sequences and most-parsimonious VDJ recombination scenarios were assigned using the TCRdist pipeline. In a later analysis, every TCR beta chain was defined by the combination of its CDR3 amino acid sequence and its V-gene family, and reads without a unique V-gene family were dropped. A later analysis removed 592 highly shared, low-generation-probability nucleotide sequences to deal with suspected cross-contamination and a sequencing artifact. In a later analysis, a clonal expansion index for each public chain was calculated from normalized within-repertoire ranks of inferred template counts. A later analysis computed generation probabilities with a VDJ recombination model fitted to out-of-frame rearrangements, and checked the results against IGoR. In a later analysis, TCR-TCR, TCR-HLA and TCR-CMV co-occurrence was scored with hypergeometric tests, and a repertoire-size bias correction was applied to TCR pairs. In a later analysis, false discovery rates were estimated by permuting HLA or CMV assignments 20 times. In a later analysis, co-occurring TCRs were grouped with DBSCAN, and TCRdist sequence similarity was added when clustering was performed within HLA-allele-positive subsets. Repertoires with fewer than 30,000 or more than 120,000 public chains, plus five repertoires with anomalous nucleotide sharing, were excluded from co-occurrence clustering. In TCRdb, the immuneACCESS table is reduced to in-frame sequences with V and J assigned. These tables do not hold every clone; where another copy was compared, an unresolved V gene accounts for under half, and the others remain unexplained. The DNA was the basis for D and trimming; V, J and clone size are from that table. The sample profile shows 100,000 to 150,000 clones; roughly 74% of them were found once. The ten largest clones represent 4% to 4.5% of the sample.

Of note for this clone: This receptor's antigen is unknown. An end of the junction does not agree with germline; a read error may underlie this.

The sequence came from a woman between 45 and 65 years old in good health and CMV-seropositive. Sequences were obtained from PBMCs. The chain is assembled from TRBV4-1 and TRBJ2-7, with 9 bases aligning to TRBD1. At the DNA level, the sequence is TGTGCCAGCAGCCAAGAGGAGACAGGGGGCTACGAGCAGTACTTC. Translated, this is CASSQEETGGYEQYF.